Below, 4 T cell receptor beta chains from the same sample are listed, as sequenced in a study of T cell responses to AZD1222 COVID-19 vaccine. TCRdb's table, derived via immunoSEQ multiplex PCR, lists solely in-frame clones and lacks some. Of over 130,000 clones listed, roughly 88% are singletons. The sequenced sample was peripheral blood, obtained 28 days after the second AZD1222 dose. The receptor source for this set is an adult who received the AZD1222 COVID-19 vaccine.

The chain carries TRBV10-2 and TRBJ1-5; 7 bases map to TRBD1. V shed 10 bases, J shed 4 bases, and the junction held 7 bases outside the gene matches. This CDR3 has 13 residues. Germline V gene data show CDR1 as WSHSY and CDR2 as SAAADI. CDR3 residues: CATRDSLNQPQHF. The CDR3 coding sequence is TGCGCCACCAGGGACAGTTTAAATCAGCCCCAGCATTTT.

The rearrangement links TRBV28 to TRBJ1-5; 7 bases fit TRBD1. CDR1 is MDHEN and CDR2 is SYDVKM in the germline V gene. Germline trimming cut 10 bases from V and 6 bases from J; bases unmatched to any gene: 12. The CDR3 loop spans 14 amino acids. This CDR3 is CAITREGGFQPQHF. CDR3 bases: TGTGCCATCACTAGGGAAGGGGGCTTTCAGCCCCAGCATTTT.

The chain carries TRBV6-5 and TRBJ1-2, with D unclear. The CDR3 loop spans 13 amino acids. Looked up from germline, CDR1 is MNHEY and CDR2 is SVGAGI. V gave up 0 bases and J gave up 5 bases, with 7 bases separating them. The CDR3 nucleotides are TGTGCCAGCAGTTACTCGACTACATATGGCTACACCTTC. Protein sequence: CASSYSTTYGYTF.

The gene calls are TRBV28 and TRBJ2-7; D perhaps matches TRBD2 (5 bases). Germline V gene lookup returns CDR1 MDHEN and CDR2 SYDVKM. The CDR3 loop spans 15 amino acids. The V and J ends lost 3 bases and 0 bases respectively, with 12 bases between them. The CDR3 DNA reads TGTGCCAGCAGTTTGACGGTGGGGAGCTCCTACGAGCAGTACTTC. Translation: CASSLTVGSSYEQYF.